The rows below give T cell receptor beta chains drawn from one sample of a study of T cells in Graves' hyperthyroidism and ophthalmopathy. TCRdb ran MiXCR on the multiplex PCR reads and lists one entry per CDR3 protein. The data show hundreds of thousands of distinct CDR3 sequences, less than 45% seen once. Specimen: peripheral blood or thyroid tissue (not recorded which). All receptors derive from an adult man with Graves' disease, either hyperthyroidism or ophthalmopathy (not recorded which). The CDR3 runs from the conserved cysteine through the conserved F or W. The order of the fields is clone size, V gene, J gene, D gene, CDR3 DNA, CDR3 protein. A D gene is named only where the DNA matches it firmly. Clone size, where shown, is once, few, many, or a class for clones that have expanded.

abundance: .; v_gene: TRBV5-1; j_gene: TRBJ1-1; d_gene: .; CDR3nt: TGCGCCAGCAGCTTGATCGAGAGCACTGAAGCTTTCTTT; CDR3aa: CASSLIESTEAFF
abundance: few; v_gene: TRBV20-1; j_gene: TRBJ1-1; d_gene: TRBD1; CDR3nt: TGCAGTGCTCCGGGACAGGGACTAAACACTGAAGCTTTCTTT; CDR3aa: CSAPGQGLNTEAFF
abundance: many; v_gene: TRBV7-2; j_gene: TRBJ1-6; d_gene: TRBD1; CDR3nt: TGTGCCAGCAGCTATGACAGGGCCAATTCACCCCTCCACTTT; CDR3aa: CASSYDRANSPLHF
abundance: .; v_gene: TRBV12-3/TRBV12-4; j_gene: TRBJ1-3; d_gene: TRBD1; CDR3nt: TGTGCCAGCCGGGACAGGGGTTTCTCTGGAAACACCATATATTTT; CDR3aa: CASRDRGFSGNTIYF
abundance: .; v_gene: TRBV7-6; j_gene: TRBJ1-1; d_gene: .; CDR3nt: TGTGCCAGCAGCTTAGCGAGAAATATGAACACTGAAGCTTTCTTT; CDR3aa: CASSLARNMNTEAFF
abundance: many; v_gene: TRBV29-1; j_gene: TRBJ1-1; d_gene: .; CDR3nt: TGCAGCGTTGAAGGCGGGGGGCTGGGGACTGAAGCTTTCTTT; CDR3aa: CSVEGGGLGTEAFF
abundance: .; v_gene: TRBV5-1; j_gene: TRBJ1-1; d_gene: TRBD1; CDR3nt: TGCGCCAGCAGCGCCACCGGGACAGGGGAAGCTTTCTTT; CDR3aa: CASSATGTGEAFF
abundance: .; v_gene: TRBV10-3; j_gene: TRBJ2-7; d_gene: .; CDR3nt: TGTGCCATCAGTGAGTCGAGAGGAAGCGAGCAGTACTTC; CDR3aa: CAISESRGSEQYF
abundance: few; v_gene: TRBV6-5; j_gene: TRBJ2-7; d_gene: .; CDR3nt: TGTGCCAGCAGTGGGGGGTTAGGGTACGAGCAGTACTTC; CDR3aa: CASSGGLGYEQYF
abundance: few; v_gene: TRBV7-9; j_gene: TRBJ2-5; d_gene: TRBD1; CDR3nt: TGTGCCAGCAGCTCCTCGCGTCCCGGGACAGGGCGCGGCCCAGGGGCCCAGTACTTC; CDR3aa: CASSSSRPGTGRGPGAQYF
abundance: many; v_gene: TRBV24-1; j_gene: TRBJ1-1; d_gene: TRBD1; CDR3nt: TGTGCCACCAGGACAGGGGCGAACACTGAAGCTTTCTTT; CDR3aa: CATRTGANTEAFF
abundance: few; v_gene: TRBV7-2; j_gene: TRBJ1-2; d_gene: .; CDR3nt: TGTGCCAGCAGCTTAAGCGGCCCAGGCTATGGCTACACCTTC; CDR3aa: CASSLSGPGYGYTF
abundance: .; v_gene: TRBV9; j_gene: TRBJ1-2; d_gene: .; CDR3nt: TGTGCCAGCAGCGTAGAGTCCAGGCGGTTATATGGCTACACCTTC; CDR3aa: CASSVESRRLYGYTF
abundance: once; v_gene: TRBV18; j_gene: TRBJ1-5; d_gene: .; CDR3nt: TGTGCCAGCTCACCACTTGGGAGTGGAGGCACAAATCAGCCCCAGCATTTT; CDR3aa: CASSPLGSGGTNQPQHF
abundance: .; v_gene: TRBV2; j_gene: TRBJ1-4; d_gene: .; CDR3nt: TGTGCCAGCAGTGAACCCGGGGACGAGGAAAAACTGTTTTTT; CDR3aa: CASSEPGDEEKLFF
abundance: many; v_gene: TRBV24-1; j_gene: TRBJ1-2; d_gene: .; CDR3nt: TGTGCCACCAGTGATCGGACGGGAAGGGGCTACACCTTC; CDR3aa: CATSDRTGRGYTF
abundance: many; v_gene: TRBV7-9; j_gene: TRBJ2-7; d_gene: TRBD2; CDR3nt: TGTGCCAGCAGCTTAGGGGGGGGTGCGTCCTACGAGCAGTACTTC; CDR3aa: CASSLGGGASYEQYF
abundance: .; v_gene: TRBV11-2; j_gene: TRBJ2-5; d_gene: .; CDR3nt: TGTGCCAGCAGCCTATCTCGAGTAGGGACCGCCGCGGGGACCCAGTACTTC; CDR3aa: CASSLSRVGTAAGTQYF
abundance: many; v_gene: TRBV7-9; j_gene: TRBJ2-5; d_gene: .; CDR3nt: TGTGCCAGCAGCCACCCGGCAATCCGGAGGGAGACCCAGTACTTC; CDR3aa: CASSHPAIRRETQYF
abundance: many; v_gene: TRBV7-9; j_gene: TRBJ2-5; d_gene: TRBD1; CDR3nt: TGTGCCAGCAGCTGGACAGGCCAAGAGACCCAGTACTTC; CDR3aa: CASSWTGQETQYF
abundance: .; v_gene: TRBV15; j_gene: TRBJ1-1; d_gene: .; CDR3nt: TGTGCCACCAGCAGAGATTTGGGTACAGGAGTTGAAGCTTTCTTT; CDR3aa: CATSRDLGTGVEAFF
abundance: many; v_gene: TRBV7-9; j_gene: TRBJ1-3; d_gene: .; CDR3nt: TGTGCCAGCAGCTCCGGGACATCGGGAAACACCATATATTTT; CDR3aa: CASSSGTSGNTIYF
abundance: .; v_gene: TRBV19; j_gene: TRBJ1-5; d_gene: .; CDR3nt: TGTGCCAGTAGTATCGTCAGGGGACGGACGATCAATCAGCCCCAGCATTTT; CDR3aa: CASSIVRGRTINQPQHF
abundance: many; v_gene: TRBV29-1; j_gene: TRBJ2-5; d_gene: .; CDR3nt: TGCAGCGTCAGGGGACACCAAGAGACCCAGTACTTC; CDR3aa: CSVRGHQETQYF
abundance: .; v_gene: TRBV6-1; j_gene: TRBJ1-2; d_gene: TRBD1; CDR3nt: TGTGCCAGCATCTCCACAGGGGGGATCGGCTACACCTTC; CDR3aa: CASISTGGIGYTF
abundance: .; v_gene: TRBV7-6; j_gene: TRBJ1-1; d_gene: .; CDR3nt: TGTGCCAGCAGCCAGGGCAGGGGCTTTGATGAAGCTTTCTTT; CDR3aa: CASSQGRGFDEAFF
abundance: few; v_gene: TRBV20-1; j_gene: TRBJ1-1; d_gene: .; CDR3nt: TGCAGTGCTATTGAGGGGAGCACTGAAGCTTTCTTT; CDR3aa: CSAIEGSTEAFF
abundance: .; v_gene: TRBV20-1; j_gene: TRBJ1-4; d_gene: TRBD1; CDR3nt: TGCAGTGCTGCAGACAGGGACTTGGCAACTAATGAAAAACTGTTTTTT; CDR3aa: CSAADRDLATNEKLFF
abundance: .; v_gene: TRBV24-1; j_gene: TRBJ2-5; d_gene: .; CDR3nt: TGTGCTCTCCGGGACGGACAAGAGACCCAGTACTTC; CDR3aa: CALRDGQETQYF
abundance: once; v_gene: TRBV12-3/TRBV12-4; j_gene: TRBJ1-6; d_gene: .; CDR3nt: TGTGCCAGCACAGAGGGGGGTTCCCTCCACTTT; CDR3aa: CASTEGGSLHF
abundance: many; v_gene: TRBV7-8; j_gene: TRBJ2-5; d_gene: .; CDR3nt: TGTGCCAGCAGCTTAGCGCTTGTCGAACAAGAGACCCAGTACTTC; CDR3aa: CASSLALVEQETQYF
abundance: .; v_gene: TRBV12-3/TRBV12-4; j_gene: TRBJ2-5; d_gene: TRBD2; CDR3nt: TGTGCCAGCAGTTCAGCGGGGCACCAAGAGACCCAGTACTTC; CDR3aa: CASSSAGHQETQYF
abundance: few; v_gene: TRBV9; j_gene: TRBJ1-2; d_gene: .; CDR3nt: TGTGCCAGCGAGGGTAACTATGGCTACACCTTC; CDR3aa: CASEGNYGYTF
abundance: many; v_gene: TRBV12-3/TRBV12-4; j_gene: TRBJ1-5; d_gene: .; CDR3nt: TGTGCCAGCAGTTCGAGGTTTCGTGGCAATCAGCCCCAGCATTTT; CDR3aa: CASSSRFRGNQPQHF
abundance: once; v_gene: TRBV2; j_gene: TRBJ2-5; d_gene: TRBD1; CDR3nt: TGTGCCAGCAGAGCGACAGGGTTTGGGGAAAAGACCCAGTACTTC; CDR3aa: CASRATGFGEKTQYF
abundance: .; v_gene: TRBV7-2; j_gene: TRBJ2-7; d_gene: TRBD2; CDR3nt: TGTGCCAGCAGCTTAGGCGCTAGCGGGAGGCACTACGAGCAGTACTTC; CDR3aa: CASSLGASGRHYEQYF
abundance: once; v_gene: TRBV6-5; j_gene: TRBJ2-7; d_gene: .; CDR3nt: TGTGCCAGCAGTCCCCTCGGGACTCCCTACGAGCAGTACTTC; CDR3aa: CASSPLGTPYEQYF
abundance: many; v_gene: TRBV7-3; j_gene: TRBJ1-3; d_gene: .; CDR3nt: TGTGCCAGCAGCTTACAAGCGTCTGGAAACACCATATATTTT; CDR3aa: CASSLQASGNTIYF
abundance: .; v_gene: TRBV25-1; j_gene: TRBJ1-2; d_gene: TRBD1; CDR3nt: TGTGCCAGCAGTGAATCCCTGGACAGGGGGAACTATGGCTACACCTTC; CDR3aa: CASSESLDRGNYGYTF
abundance: few; v_gene: TRBV20-1; j_gene: TRBJ2-7; d_gene: .; CDR3nt: TGCAGTGCTCCTCCAAGACTAGTTCTACCTGCCTCCGAGCAGTACTTC; CDR3aa: CSAPPRLVLPASEQYF
abundance: .; v_gene: TRBV19; j_gene: TRBJ2-2; d_gene: .; CDR3nt: TGTGCCACCAACCCGGGACCGAACACCGGGGAGCTGTTTTTT; CDR3aa: CATNPGPNTGELFF
abundance: .; v_gene: TRBV20-1; j_gene: TRBJ2-5; d_gene: .; CDR3nt: TGCAGTGCTCCAACAGCCCAAGAGACCCAGTACTTC; CDR3aa: CSAPTAQETQYF
abundance: few; v_gene: TRBV9; j_gene: TRBJ2-7; d_gene: .; CDR3nt: TGTGCCAGCAGCGTAGGCTGGGGGGGCATTGGCTCCTACGAGCAGTACTTC; CDR3aa: CASSVGWGGIGSYEQYF
abundance: few; v_gene: TRBV20-1; j_gene: TRBJ2-7; d_gene: TRBD2; CDR3nt: TGCAGTGCTAGAGAGCTAGCGGGGTCCTACGAGCAGTACTTC; CDR3aa: CSARELAGSYEQYF
abundance: many; v_gene: TRBV29-1; j_gene: TRBJ1-2; d_gene: TRBD1; CDR3nt: TGCAGCGTTGACCCGGGACAGGGGGCGGGCTATGGCTACACCTTC; CDR3aa: CSVDPGQGAGYGYTF
abundance: .; v_gene: TRBV20-1; j_gene: TRBJ1-4; d_gene: .; CDR3nt: TGCAGTGCTAGAGATCGGCAGACAGCTATTAATGAAAAACTGTTTTTT; CDR3aa: CSARDRQTAINEKLFF
abundance: .; v_gene: TRBV6-2/TRBV6-3; j_gene: TRBJ2-2; d_gene: .; CDR3nt: TGTGCCAGCAGTGAGGGTGAGGACATAGCCTGGACCGGGGAGCTGTTTTTT; CDR3aa: CASSEGEDIAWTGELFF
abundance: many; v_gene: TRBV7-3; j_gene: TRBJ2-7; d_gene: .; CDR3nt: TGTGCCAGCAGCTTCCAGACAGGAGGCGAGCAGTACTTC; CDR3aa: CASSFQTGGEQYF
abundance: .; v_gene: TRBV24-1; j_gene: TRBJ2-7; d_gene: TRBD2; CDR3nt: TGTGCCACCAGTGAGGCTAGCGGCGCCTACGAGCAGTACTTC; CDR3aa: CATSEASGAYEQYF
abundance: .; v_gene: TRBV24-1; j_gene: TRBJ2-5; d_gene: .; CDR3nt: TGTGCCACCAGTGACCTTGGGAGTATGGAGACCCAGTACTTC; CDR3aa: CATSDLGSMETQYF
abundance: .; v_gene: TRBV21-1; j_gene: TRBJ1-1; d_gene: .; CDR3nt: TGTGCCAGCAGGAAACAGGGGAAGGCTGAAGCTTTCTTT; CDR3aa: CASRKQGKAEAFF
abundance: .; v_gene: TRBV7-2; j_gene: TRBJ1-1; d_gene: .; CDR3nt: TGTGCCAGCAGCTGGGGACCCATGAACACTGAAGCTTTCTTT; CDR3aa: CASSWGPMNTEAFF
abundance: many; v_gene: TRBV7-9; j_gene: TRBJ1-4; d_gene: .; CDR3nt: TGTGCCAGCAGCTTAGGGCTGAGGCAAAAACTGTTTTTT; CDR3aa: CASSLGLRQKLFF
abundance: many; v_gene: TRBV29-1; j_gene: TRBJ1-1; d_gene: .; CDR3nt: TGCAGCGTTGAAGATCAAGTGGGCCGCGTGGCTTTCTTT; CDR3aa: CSVEDQVGRVAFF
abundance: .; v_gene: TRBV10-3; j_gene: TRBJ1-3; d_gene: .; CDR3nt: TGTGCCAGCAGTTACGCTGGGCCCCTCTCTGGAAACACCATATATTTT; CDR3aa: CASSYAGPLSGNTIYF
abundance: .; v_gene: TRBV25-1; j_gene: TRBJ2-7; d_gene: TRBD2; CDR3nt: TGTGCCAGCAGTTACTCGACGGGAGGCAGCTCCTACGAGCAGTACTTC; CDR3aa: CASSYSTGGSSYEQYF
abundance: many; v_gene: TRBV7-9; j_gene: TRBJ1-4; d_gene: .; CDR3nt: TGTGCCAGCAGCGCCGACAGAGGCGAAAAACTGTTTTTT; CDR3aa: CASSADRGEKLFF
abundance: .; v_gene: TRBV7-8; j_gene: TRBJ2-5; d_gene: TRBD2; CDR3nt: TGTGCCAGCAGCTCACGGACTAGCGGGGGGCAAGAGACCCAGTACTTC; CDR3aa: CASSSRTSGGQETQYF
abundance: .; v_gene: TRBV10-3; j_gene: TRBJ1-1; d_gene: TRBD1; CDR3nt: TGTGCCACCTTGGCAGGGGGTGAAGCTTTCTTT; CDR3aa: CATLAGGEAFF
abundance: .; v_gene: TRBV24-1; j_gene: TRBJ1-2; d_gene: TRBD1; CDR3nt: TGTGCCACCAGCGTTTCCGACAGGGACTATGGCTACACCTTC; CDR3aa: CATSVSDRDYGYTF